This T cell receptor beta chain appears in the sequencing data of a study of cytomegalovirus exposure and HLA in healthy donors. Overall study findings and caveats: Earlier results showed most TCR beta V segments being productive about 87% or about 30% of the time. Later analysis identified a missense DCLRE1C variant that was linked to TCR beta V- and J-gene trimming.

The CDR3 consists of 14 residues. CDR1 and CDR2 from the germline V gene are MNHEY and SVGAGI. After removal of 6 bases from V and 2 bases from J, the junction contained 6 bases not matched to a gene. Concerning this clone: The antigen is unknown.

Among the donors, all were healthy bone marrow donors. Use of 60 Vbeta and 13 Jbeta primers characterized the PCR. Sequenced by immunoSEQ multiplex PCR; TCRdb stores in-frame clones only, minus some. The sample lists over 200,000 clones; 85% to 90% were seen once. The J gene is TRBJ2-7, the V gene TRBV6-5; TRBD1 matches 8 bases. The source material was PBMCs. The receptor was derived from a young woman in good health and CMV-seronegative. The DNA of the CDR3 is TGTGCCAGCAGACGACAACAGGGGGCCTACGAGCAGTACTTC. This translates into CASRRQQGAYEQYF.